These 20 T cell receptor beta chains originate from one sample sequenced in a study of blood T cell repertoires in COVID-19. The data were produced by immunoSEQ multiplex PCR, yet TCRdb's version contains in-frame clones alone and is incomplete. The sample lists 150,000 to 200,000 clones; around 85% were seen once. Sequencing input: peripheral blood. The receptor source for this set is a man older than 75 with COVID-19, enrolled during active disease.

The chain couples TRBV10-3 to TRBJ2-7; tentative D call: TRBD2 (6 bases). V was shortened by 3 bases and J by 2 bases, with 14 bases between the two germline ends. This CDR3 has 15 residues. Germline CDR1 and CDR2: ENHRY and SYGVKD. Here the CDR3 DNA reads TGTGCCATCAGTGACCCGGGACTGTGGCCCTACGAGCAGTACTTC. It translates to CAISDPGLWPYEQYF.

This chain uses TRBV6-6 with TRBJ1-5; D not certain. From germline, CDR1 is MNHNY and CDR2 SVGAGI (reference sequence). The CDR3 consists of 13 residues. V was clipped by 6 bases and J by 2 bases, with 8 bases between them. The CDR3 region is CASSSAGNQPQHF. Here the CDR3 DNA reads TGTGCCAGCAGCTCTGCGGGCAATCAGCCCCAGCATTTT.

CDR3: CASSTTKRGSGNTIYF. The CDR3 DNA sequence: TGTGCCAGTAGTACCACTAAGAGAGGATCTGGAAACACCATATATTTT. The chain recombines TRBV19 with TRBJ1-3; the D is unclear. The germline gives CDR1 LNHDA, CDR2 SQIVND (reference sequence). This CDR3 spans 16 amino acids. V was trimmed by 4 bases and J by 1 base, leaving 14 bases between them.

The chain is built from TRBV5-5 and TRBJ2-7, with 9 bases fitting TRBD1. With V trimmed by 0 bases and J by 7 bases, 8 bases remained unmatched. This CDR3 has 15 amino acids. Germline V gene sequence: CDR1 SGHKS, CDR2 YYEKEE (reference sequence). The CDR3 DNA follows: TGTGCCAGCAGCTTGGGGCCACAGGGGGCCGGGGAGCAGTACTTC. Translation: CASSLGPQGAGEQYF.

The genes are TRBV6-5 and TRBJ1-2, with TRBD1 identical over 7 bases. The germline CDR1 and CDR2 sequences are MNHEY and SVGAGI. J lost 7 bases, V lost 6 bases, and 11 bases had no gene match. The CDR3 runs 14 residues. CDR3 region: CASSPKGAVRGYTF. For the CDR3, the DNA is TGTGCCAGCAGCCCGAAGGGGGCGGTTCGTGGCTACACCTTC.

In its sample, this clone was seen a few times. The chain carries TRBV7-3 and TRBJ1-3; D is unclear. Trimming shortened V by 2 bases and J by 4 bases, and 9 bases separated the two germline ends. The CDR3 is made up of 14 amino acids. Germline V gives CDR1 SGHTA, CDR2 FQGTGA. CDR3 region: CASSLSRGGNTIYF. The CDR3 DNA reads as TGTGCCAGCAGCTTATCCAGAGGAGGAAACACCATATATTTT.

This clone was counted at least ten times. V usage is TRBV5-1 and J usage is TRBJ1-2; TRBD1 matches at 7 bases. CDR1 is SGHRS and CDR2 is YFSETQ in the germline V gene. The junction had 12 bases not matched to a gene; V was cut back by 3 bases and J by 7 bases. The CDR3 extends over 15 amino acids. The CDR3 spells CASSYYRGLVSGYTF. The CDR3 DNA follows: TGCGCCAGCAGCTATTACAGGGGATTAGTTTCTGGCTACACCTTC.

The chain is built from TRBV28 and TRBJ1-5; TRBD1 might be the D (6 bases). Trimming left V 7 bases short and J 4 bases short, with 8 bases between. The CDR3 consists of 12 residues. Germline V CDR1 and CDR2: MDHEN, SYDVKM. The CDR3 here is CASTTGNQPQHF. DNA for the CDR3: TGTGCCAGCACAACAGGGAATCAGCCCCAGCATTTT.

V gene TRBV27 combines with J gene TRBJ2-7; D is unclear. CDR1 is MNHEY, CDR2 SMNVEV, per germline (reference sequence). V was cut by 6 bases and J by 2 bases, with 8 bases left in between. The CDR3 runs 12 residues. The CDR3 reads CASRQLPYEQYF. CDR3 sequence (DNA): TGTGCCAGCAGACAGTTGCCCTACGAGCAGTACTTC.

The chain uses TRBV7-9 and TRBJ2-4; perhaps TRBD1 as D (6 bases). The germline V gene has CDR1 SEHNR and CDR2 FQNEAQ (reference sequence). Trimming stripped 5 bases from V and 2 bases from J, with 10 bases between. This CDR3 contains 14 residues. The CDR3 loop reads CASSTTGTKNIQYF. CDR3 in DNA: TGTGCCAGCAGCACTACAGGGACCAAAAACATTCAGTACTTC.

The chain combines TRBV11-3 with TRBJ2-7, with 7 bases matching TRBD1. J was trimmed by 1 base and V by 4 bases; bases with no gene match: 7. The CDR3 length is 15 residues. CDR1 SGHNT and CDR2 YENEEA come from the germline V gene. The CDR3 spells CASSSRDSASYEQYF. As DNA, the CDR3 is TGTGCCAGCAGCTCCCGGGACAGCGCTTCCTACGAGCAGTACTTC. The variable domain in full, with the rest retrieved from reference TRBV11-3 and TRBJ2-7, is EAGVVQSPRYKIIEKKQPVAFWCNPISGHNTLYWYLQNLGQGPELLIRYENEEAVDDSQLPKDRFSAERLKGVDSTLKIQPAELGDSAVYLCASSSRDSASYEQYFGPGTRLTVT.

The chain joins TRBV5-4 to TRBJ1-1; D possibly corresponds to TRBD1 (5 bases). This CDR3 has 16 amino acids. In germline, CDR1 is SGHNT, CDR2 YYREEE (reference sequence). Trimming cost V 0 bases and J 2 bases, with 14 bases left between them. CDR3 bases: TGTGCCAGCAGCTTGGACCCGCGGGGCAGAAACACTGAAGCTTTCTTT. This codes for CASSLDPRGRNTEAFF.

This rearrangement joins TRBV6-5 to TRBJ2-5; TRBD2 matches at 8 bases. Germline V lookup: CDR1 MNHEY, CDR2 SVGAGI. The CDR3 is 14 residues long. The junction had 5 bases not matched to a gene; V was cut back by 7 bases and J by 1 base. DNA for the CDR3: TGTGCCAGCACACGAGCGGGGGCCCAAGAGACCCAGTACTTC. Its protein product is CASTRAGAQETQYF.

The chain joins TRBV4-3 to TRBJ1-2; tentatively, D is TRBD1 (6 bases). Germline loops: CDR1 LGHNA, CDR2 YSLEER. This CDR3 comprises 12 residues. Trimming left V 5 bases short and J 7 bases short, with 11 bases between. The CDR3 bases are TGCGCCAGCAGCGCACAGGGTTCTGGCTACACCTTC. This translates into CASSAQGSGYTF.

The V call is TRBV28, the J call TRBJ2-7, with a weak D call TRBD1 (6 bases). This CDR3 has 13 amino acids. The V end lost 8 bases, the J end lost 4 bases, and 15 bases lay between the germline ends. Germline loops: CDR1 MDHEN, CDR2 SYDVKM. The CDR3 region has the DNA TGTGCCAGCTCTGTTCCCGGGACATACGAGCAGTACTTC. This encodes CASSVPGTYEQYF.

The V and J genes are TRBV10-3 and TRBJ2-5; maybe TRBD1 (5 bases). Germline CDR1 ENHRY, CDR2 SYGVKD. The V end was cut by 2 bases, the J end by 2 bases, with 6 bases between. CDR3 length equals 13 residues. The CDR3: CAISEAGQETQYF. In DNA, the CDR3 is TGTGCCATCAGTGAGGCAGGGCAAGAGACCCAGTACTTC.

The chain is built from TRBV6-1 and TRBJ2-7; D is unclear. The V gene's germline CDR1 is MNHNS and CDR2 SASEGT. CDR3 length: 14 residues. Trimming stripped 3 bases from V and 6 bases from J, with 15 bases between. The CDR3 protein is CASSDSMGIFEQYF. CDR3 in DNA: TGTGCCAGCAGTGATTCTATGGGCATCTTCGAGCAGTACTTC.

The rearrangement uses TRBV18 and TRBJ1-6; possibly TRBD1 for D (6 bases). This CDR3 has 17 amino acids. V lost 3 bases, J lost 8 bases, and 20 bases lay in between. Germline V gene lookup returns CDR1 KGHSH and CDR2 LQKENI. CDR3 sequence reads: CASSPLNNRDTYSPLHF. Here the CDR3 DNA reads TGTGCCAGCTCACCTTTAAATAACCGGGACACTTATTCACCCCTCCACTTT.

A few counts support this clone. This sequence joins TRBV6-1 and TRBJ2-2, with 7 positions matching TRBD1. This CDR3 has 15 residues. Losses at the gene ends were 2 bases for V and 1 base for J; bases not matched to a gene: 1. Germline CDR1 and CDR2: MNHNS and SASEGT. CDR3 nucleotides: TGTGCCAGCAGTGAACGACAGGGGAACACCGGGGAGCTGTTTTTT. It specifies CASSERQGNTGELFF.

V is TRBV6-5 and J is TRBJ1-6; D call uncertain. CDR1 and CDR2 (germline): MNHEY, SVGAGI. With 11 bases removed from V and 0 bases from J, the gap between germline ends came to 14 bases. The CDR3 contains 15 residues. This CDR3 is CAGTRGSSYNSPLHF. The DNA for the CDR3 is TGTGCCGGCACCCGCGGAAGCTCCTATAATTCACCCCTCCACTTT.